The 8 T cell receptor beta chains below come from one sample, sequenced in a study of technical replicates of blood from a handful of donors. TCRdb's table, derived via immunoSEQ multiplex PCR, lists solely in-frame clones and lacks some. Here the sample spans 30,000 to 40,000 clones, approximately 90% being singletons. Input material: PBMCs. The source is a human donor in good health. Some clones in this sample may be carry-over from other donors' samples.

The chain employs TRBV5-1 and TRBJ2-1; 13 nucleotides align to TRBD2. The CDR3 is made up of 15 amino acids. V trimming: 4 bases; J trimming: 15 bases; junction bases outside the gene matches: 13. Germline V gene sequence: CDR1 SGHRS, CDR2 YFSETQ. CDR3 nucleotides: TGCGCCAGCAGCCCCGGGACTAGCGGGGCACCCGGGCTGTTCTTC. Its translation is CASSPGTSGAPGLFF.

This clone was recorded once. The chain links TRBV6-6 to TRBJ1-1; no clear D. V lost 0 bases to trimming and J lost 4 bases, with 6 bases between them. Germline loops: CDR1 MNHNY, CDR2 SVGAGI (reference sequence). This CDR3 contains 13 residues. CDR3 protein: CASSYSSLTEAFF. The CDR3 DNA reads TGTGCCAGCAGTTACTCGAGCCTCACTGAAGCTTTCTTT.

The CDR3 DNA reads as TGCGCCAGCAGCCAGCAGGGAGGTGGTCAGCCCCAGCATTTT. Translation gives CASSQQGGGQPQHF. The J gene is TRBJ1-5, the V gene TRBV5-1; a possible D gene is TRBD1 (5 bases). The ends were cut back, 4 bases at V and 6 bases at J, with 14 bases in the middle. The CDR3 extends over 14 amino acids. The germline CDR1 and CDR2 sequences are SGHRS and YFSETQ.

The chain links TRBV27 to TRBJ2-7, with 7 bases matching TRBD1. CDR1 and CDR2 from the germline V gene are MNHEY and SMNVEV (reference sequence). The CDR3 consists of 11 residues. Trimming cost V 6 bases and J 6 bases; bases outside gene matches: 2. The CDR3 nucleotides are TGTGCCAGCAGGAGGACAGGCGAGCAGTACTTC. Its translation: CASRRTGEQYF.

Only one count was recorded for this clone. The chain employs TRBV6-6 and TRBJ1-6; no clear D. The CDR3 is 14 amino acids. Per germline, CDR1 MNHNY and CDR2 SVGAGI (reference sequence). Deletions cut 10 bases from V and 6 bases from J, with 16 bases between. In DNA, the CDR3 is TGTGCCACCGGTCCGGAGGCATCTAATTCACCCCTCCACTTT. Amino acids: CATGPEASNSPLHF.

This chain uses TRBV7-9 with TRBJ2-1; tentatively, D is TRBD2 (6 bases). Germline-derived CDR1 and CDR2 are SEHNR and FQNEAQ (reference sequence). With 3 bases removed from V and 6 bases from J, the gap between germline ends came to 15 bases. The CDR3 sequence is 15 residues long. CDR3 loop: CASSFGWRAPNEQFF. DNA for the CDR3: TGTGCCAGCAGCTTCGGTTGGAGGGCCCCCAATGAGCAGTTCTTC.

This chain uses TRBV2 with TRBJ1-1, with 8 nucleotides matching TRBD1. The CDR3 has 17 residues. The germline CDR1 and CDR2 sequences are SNHLY and FYNNEI. Trimming cost V 5 bases and J 0 bases; bases outside gene matches: 11. The CDR3 loop reads CASSKGITGGLNTEAFF. Here the CDR3 DNA reads TGTGCCAGCAGTAAGGGGATTACAGGGGGATTGAACACTGAAGCTTTCTTT.

The chain links TRBV2 to TRBJ1-1; D may be TRBD1 (5 bases). The CDR3 spans 14 residues. Germline V lookup: CDR1 SNHLY, CDR2 FYNNEI. Trimming left V 6 bases short and J 1 base short, with 12 bases between. The CDR3 DNA is TGTGCCAGCAGGGGAATTCAGGGGAACACTGAAGCTTTCTTT. Amino acids: CASRGIQGNTEAFF.